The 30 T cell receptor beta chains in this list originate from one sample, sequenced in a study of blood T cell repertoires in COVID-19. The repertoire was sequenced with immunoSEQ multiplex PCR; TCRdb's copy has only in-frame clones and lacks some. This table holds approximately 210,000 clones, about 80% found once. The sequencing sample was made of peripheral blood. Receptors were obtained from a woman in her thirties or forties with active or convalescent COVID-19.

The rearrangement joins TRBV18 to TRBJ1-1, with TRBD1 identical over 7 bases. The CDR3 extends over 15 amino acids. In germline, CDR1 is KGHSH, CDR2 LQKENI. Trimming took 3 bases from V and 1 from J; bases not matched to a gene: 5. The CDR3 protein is CASSPPGTANTEAFF. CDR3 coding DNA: TGTGCCAGCTCACCCCCCGGGACAGCGAACACTGAAGCTTTCTTT.

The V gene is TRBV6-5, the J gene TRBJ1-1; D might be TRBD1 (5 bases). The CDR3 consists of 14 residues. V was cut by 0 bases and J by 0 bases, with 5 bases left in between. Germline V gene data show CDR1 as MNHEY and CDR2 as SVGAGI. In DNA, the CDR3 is TGTGCCAGCAGTTACTCGGACATGAACACTGAAGCTTTCTTT. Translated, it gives CASSYSDMNTEAFF.

This CDR3 reads CASSLITSGTGKLSGYTF. The CDR3 nucleotides read TGTGCCAGCAGTTTAATTACCTCCGGGACAGGGAAGTTGTCAGGCTACACCTTC. This chain joins TRBV28 and TRBJ1-2; TRBD1 aligns across 9 bases. The CDR3 length is 18 residues. The V gene end was trimmed by 2 bases and the J gene end by 8 bases; junction bases not matched to a gene: 18. The V gene's germline CDR1 is MDHEN and CDR2 SYDVKM.

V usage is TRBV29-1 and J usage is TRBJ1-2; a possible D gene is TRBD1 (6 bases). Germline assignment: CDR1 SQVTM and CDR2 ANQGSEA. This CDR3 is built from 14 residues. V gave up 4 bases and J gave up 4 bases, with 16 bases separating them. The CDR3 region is CSVAPGAPSYGYTF. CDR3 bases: TGCAGCGTTGCGCCAGGGGCGCCTTCCTATGGCTACACCTTC.

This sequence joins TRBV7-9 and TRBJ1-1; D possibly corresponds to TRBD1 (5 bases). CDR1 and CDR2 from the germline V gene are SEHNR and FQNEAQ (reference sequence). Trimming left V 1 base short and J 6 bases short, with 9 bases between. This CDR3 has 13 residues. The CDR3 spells CASSLDSGAEAFF. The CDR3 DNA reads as TGTGCCAGCAGCTTAGATTCGGGGGCTGAAGCTTTCTTT.

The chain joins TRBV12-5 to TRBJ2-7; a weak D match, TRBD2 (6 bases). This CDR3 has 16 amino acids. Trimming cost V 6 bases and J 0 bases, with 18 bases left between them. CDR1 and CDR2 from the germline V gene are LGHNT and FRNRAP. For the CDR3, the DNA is TGTGCTAGTGGGGGGGGAGGAGCCGGGAGCTCCTACGAGCAGTACTTC. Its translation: CASGGGGAGSSYEQYF.

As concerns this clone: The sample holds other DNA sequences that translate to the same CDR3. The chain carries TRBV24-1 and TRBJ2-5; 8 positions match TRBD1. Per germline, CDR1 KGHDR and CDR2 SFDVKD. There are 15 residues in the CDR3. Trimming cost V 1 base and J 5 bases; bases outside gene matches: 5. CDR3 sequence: CATSDFGTGGETQYF. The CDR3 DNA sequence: TGTGCCACCAGTGATTTCGGGACAGGTGGGGAGACCCAGTACTTC.

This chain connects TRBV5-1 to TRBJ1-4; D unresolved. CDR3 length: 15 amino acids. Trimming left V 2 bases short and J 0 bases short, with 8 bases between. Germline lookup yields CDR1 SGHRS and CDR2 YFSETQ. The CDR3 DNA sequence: TGCGCCAGCAGCTTCGGGTCCTCAACTAATGAAAAACTGTTTTTT. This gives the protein CASSFGSSTNEKLFF.

CDR3 in amino acids: CASSPRGGGFDEQYF. The CDR3 coding sequence is TGTGCCAGTAGTCCGCGAGGAGGGGGCTTCGACGAGCAGTACTTC. This rearrangement joins TRBV19 to TRBJ2-7; TRBD1 is a possible D gene (7 bases). The V gene lost 5 bases and the J gene lost 5 bases, with 19 bases spanning the gap. Germline CDR1 and CDR2: LNHDA and SQIVND (reference sequence). The CDR3 runs to 15 residues.

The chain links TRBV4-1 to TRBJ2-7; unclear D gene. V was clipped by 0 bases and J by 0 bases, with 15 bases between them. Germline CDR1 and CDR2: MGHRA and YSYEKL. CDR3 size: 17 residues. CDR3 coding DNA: TGCGCCAGCAGCCAAGATCAAAGAAGCTCGAGCTCCTACGAGCAGTACTTC. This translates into CASSQDQRSSSSYEQYF.

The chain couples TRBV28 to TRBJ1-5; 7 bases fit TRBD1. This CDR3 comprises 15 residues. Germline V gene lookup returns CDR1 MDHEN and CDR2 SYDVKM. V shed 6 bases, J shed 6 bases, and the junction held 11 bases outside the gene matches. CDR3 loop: CASSAASGGLQPQHF. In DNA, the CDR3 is TGTGCCAGCAGCGCCGCGTCAGGGGGACTTCAGCCCCAGCATTTT.

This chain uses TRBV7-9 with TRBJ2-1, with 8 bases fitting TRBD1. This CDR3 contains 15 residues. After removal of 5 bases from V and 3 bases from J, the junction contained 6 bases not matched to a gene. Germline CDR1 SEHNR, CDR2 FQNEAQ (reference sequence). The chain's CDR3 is CASSTGGADYNEQFF. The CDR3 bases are TGTGCCAGCAGCACAGGGGGAGCGGACTACAATGAGCAGTTCTTC.

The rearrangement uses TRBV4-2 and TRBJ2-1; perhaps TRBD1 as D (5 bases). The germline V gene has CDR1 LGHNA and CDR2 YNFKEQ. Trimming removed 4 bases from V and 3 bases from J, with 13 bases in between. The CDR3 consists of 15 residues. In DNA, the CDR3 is TGTGCCAGCAGCCGAACGGCGGACAACTACAATGAGCAGTTCTTC. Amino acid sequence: CASSRTADNYNEQFF.

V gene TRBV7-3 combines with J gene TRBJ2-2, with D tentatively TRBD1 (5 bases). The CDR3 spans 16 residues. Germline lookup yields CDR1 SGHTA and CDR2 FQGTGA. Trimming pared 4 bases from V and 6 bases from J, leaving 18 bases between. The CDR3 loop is CASSSLGRTPPGELFF. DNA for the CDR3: TGTGCCAGCAGCTCCTTAGGACGGACACCCCCCGGGGAGCTGTTTTTT.

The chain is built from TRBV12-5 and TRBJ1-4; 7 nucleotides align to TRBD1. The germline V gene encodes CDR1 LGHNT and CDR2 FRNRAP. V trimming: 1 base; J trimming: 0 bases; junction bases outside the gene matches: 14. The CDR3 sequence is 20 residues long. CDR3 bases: TGTGCTAGTGGTTTGGCCGGAAGGGACAGTGTGTCACCAACTAATGAAAAACTGTTTTTT. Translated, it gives CASGLAGRDSVSPTNEKLFF.

CDR3 DNA sequence: TGTGCCACCAGTGATTTACAGGGGGTGGGTTACAATGAGCAGTTCTTC. Amino acid sequence: CATSDLQGVGYNEQFF. The genes are TRBV24-1 and TRBJ2-1, with TRBD1 identical over 8 bases. Per germline, CDR1 KGHDR and CDR2 SFDVKD. This CDR3 is built from 16 residues. Unmatched junction bases numbered 5, after V lost 1 base and J lost 4 bases.

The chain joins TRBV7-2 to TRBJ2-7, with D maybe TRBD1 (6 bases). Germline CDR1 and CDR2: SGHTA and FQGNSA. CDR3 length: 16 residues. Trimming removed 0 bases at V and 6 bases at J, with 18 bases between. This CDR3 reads CASSLAWEQGRREQYF. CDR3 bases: TGTGCCAGCAGCTTAGCTTGGGAACAGGGTCGACGCGAGCAGTACTTC.

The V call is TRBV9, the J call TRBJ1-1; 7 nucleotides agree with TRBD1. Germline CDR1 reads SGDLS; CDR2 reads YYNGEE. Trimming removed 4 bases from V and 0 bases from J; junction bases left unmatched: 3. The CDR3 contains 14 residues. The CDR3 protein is CASSPGQVNTEAFF. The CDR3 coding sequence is TGTGCCAGCAGCCCAGGACAGGTGAACACTGAAGCTTTCTTT.

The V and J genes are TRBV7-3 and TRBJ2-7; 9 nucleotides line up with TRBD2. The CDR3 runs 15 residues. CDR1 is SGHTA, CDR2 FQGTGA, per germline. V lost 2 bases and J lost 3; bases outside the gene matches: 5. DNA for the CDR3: TGTGCCAGCAGCTTAGGGACTAGCCCCGGCTACGAGCAGTACTTC. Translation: CASSLGTSPGYEQYF.

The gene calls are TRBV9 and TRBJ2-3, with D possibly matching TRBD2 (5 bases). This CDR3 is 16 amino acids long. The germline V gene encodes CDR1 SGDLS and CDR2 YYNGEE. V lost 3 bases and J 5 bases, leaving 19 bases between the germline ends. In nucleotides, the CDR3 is TGTGCCAGCAGCGCGTCTGGCGGGTTTCGGGGAGATACGCAGTATTTT. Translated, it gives CASSASGGFRGDTQYF.

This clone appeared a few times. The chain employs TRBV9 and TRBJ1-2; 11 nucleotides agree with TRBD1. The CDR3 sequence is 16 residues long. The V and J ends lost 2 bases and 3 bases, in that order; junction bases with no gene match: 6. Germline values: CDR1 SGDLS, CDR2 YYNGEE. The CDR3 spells CASSVTRDRGDYGYTF. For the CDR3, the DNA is TGTGCCAGCAGCGTTACCCGGGACAGGGGGGACTATGGCTACACCTTC. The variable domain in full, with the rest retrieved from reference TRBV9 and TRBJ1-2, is DSGVTQTPKHLITATGQRVTLRCSPRSGDLSVYWYQQSLDQGLQFLIQYYNGEERAKGNILERFSAQQFPDLHSELNLSSLELGDSALYFCASSVTRDRGDYGYTFGSGTRLTVV.

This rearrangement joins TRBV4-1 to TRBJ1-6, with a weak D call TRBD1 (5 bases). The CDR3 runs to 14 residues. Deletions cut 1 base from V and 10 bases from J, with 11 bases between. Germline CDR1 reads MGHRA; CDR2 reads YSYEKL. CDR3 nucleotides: TGCGCCAGCAGCCAAGTAGCAGGGTTCTCACCCCTCCACTTT. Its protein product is CASSQVAGFSPLHF.

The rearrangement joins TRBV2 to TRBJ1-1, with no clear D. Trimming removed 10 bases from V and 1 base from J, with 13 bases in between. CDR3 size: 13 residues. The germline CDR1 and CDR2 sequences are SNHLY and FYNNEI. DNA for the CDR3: TGTGCCACCCGCCCTGAGGCGAACACTGAAGCTTTCTTT. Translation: CATRPEANTEAFF.

The CDR3 nucleotides are TGTGCCTGGAGTCTAGTGCGCACTAACTATGGCTACACCTTC. Residues: CAWSLVRTNYGYTF. V is TRBV30 and J is TRBJ1-2; D unclear. The CDR3 extends over 14 amino acids. The V gene lost 2 bases and the J gene lost 0 bases, with 10 bases spanning the gap. Germline values: CDR1 GTSNPN, CDR2 SVGIG (reference sequence).

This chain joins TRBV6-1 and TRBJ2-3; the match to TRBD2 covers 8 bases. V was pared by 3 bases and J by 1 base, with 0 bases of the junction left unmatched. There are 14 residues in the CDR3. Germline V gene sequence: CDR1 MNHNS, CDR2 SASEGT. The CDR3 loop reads CASSERGGTDTQYF. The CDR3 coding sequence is TGTGCCAGCAGTGAGCGGGGGGGCACAGATACGCAGTATTTT.

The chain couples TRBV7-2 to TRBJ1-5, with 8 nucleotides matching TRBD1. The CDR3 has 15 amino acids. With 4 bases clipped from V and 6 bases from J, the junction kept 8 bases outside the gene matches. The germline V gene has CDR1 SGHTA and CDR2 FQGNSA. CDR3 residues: CASSSQGAWSQPQHF. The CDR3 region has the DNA TGTGCCAGCAGCTCCCAGGGGGCCTGGAGTCAGCCCCAGCATTTT.

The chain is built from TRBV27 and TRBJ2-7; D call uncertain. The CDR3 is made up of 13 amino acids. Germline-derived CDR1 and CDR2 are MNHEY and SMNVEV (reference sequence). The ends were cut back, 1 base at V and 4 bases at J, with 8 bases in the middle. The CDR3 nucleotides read TGTGCCAGCAGTTTATATGGCGGATACGAGCAGTACTTC. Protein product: CASSLYGGYEQYF.

In nucleotides, the CDR3 is TGTGCCTGGACTCGCAGGGGGTACTCCTACGAGCAGTACTTC. Protein sequence: CAWTRRGYSYEQYF. The chain is built from TRBV30 and TRBJ2-7, with 7 bases fitting TRBD1. From germline, CDR1 is GTSNPN and CDR2 SVGIG (reference sequence). This CDR3 has 14 amino acids. V was clipped by 4 bases and J by 0 bases; unmatched bases: 6.

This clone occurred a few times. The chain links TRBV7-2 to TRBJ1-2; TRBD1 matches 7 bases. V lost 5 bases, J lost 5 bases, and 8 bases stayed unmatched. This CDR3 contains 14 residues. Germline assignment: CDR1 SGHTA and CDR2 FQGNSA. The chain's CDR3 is CASSEQGEVYGYTF. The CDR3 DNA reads TGTGCCAGCAGCGAGCAGGGGGAAGTGTATGGCTACACCTTC.

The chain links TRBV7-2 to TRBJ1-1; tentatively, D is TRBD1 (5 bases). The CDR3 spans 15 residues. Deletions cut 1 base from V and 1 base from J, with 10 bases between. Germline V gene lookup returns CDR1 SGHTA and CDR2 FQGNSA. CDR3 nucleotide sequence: TGTGCCAGCAGCTTAGGGGGGGGTAGGAACACTGAAGCTTTCTTT. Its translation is CASSLGGGRNTEAFF.